This T cell receptor (beta chain) was documented in a study of T cells in women clearing cervical HPV infection. Study background: Blood came at first lesion visit for cases, post-clearance for controls. Only a few women had HLA typing results available.

Trimming took off 1 base at V and 3 bases at J, with 11 bases between the two ends. CDR3 size: 14 residues. Germline V CDR1 and CDR2: DFQATT, SNEGSKA (reference sequence). A note on this clone: The observed sequence ends 3 residues before the CDR3 terminus, with the missing tail filled in from the germline J gene.

TCRdb's copy holds only in-frame clones and misses some; the assay was immunoSEQ multiplex PCR. This sample's table has around 41,000 clones. The TCR originated in a woman aged 18 to 69 with a cervical HPV16 infection that either progressed to CIN3+ or cleared (not recorded which). The sequenced sample was blood buffy coat. This sequence joins TRBV20-1 and TRBJ2-3, with a weak D call TRBD2 (5 bases). This chain's CDR3 is CSARAPTGTDTQYF. The DNA read from the CDR3 is TGCAGTGCTAGAGCACCGACGGGGACAGATACG.